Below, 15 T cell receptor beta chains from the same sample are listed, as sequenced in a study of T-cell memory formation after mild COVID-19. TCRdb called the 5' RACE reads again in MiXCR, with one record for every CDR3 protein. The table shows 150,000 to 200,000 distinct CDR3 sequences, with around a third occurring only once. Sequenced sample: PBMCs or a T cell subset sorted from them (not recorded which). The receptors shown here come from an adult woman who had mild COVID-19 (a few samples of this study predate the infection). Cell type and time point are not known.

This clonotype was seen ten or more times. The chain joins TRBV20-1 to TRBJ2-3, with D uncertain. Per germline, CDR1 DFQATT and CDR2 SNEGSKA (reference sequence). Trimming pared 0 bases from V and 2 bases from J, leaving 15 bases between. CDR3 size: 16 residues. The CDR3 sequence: CSARDPLEGPTDTQYF. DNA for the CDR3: TGCAGTGCTAGAGATCCGCTAGAAGGACCCACAGATACGCAGTATTTT.

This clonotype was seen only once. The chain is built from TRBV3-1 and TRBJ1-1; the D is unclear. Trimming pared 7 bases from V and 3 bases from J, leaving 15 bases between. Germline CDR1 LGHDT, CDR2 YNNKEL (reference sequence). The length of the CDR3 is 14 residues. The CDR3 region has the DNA TGTGCCAGCACGCGAGACCCGGCGGACACTGAAGCTTTCTTT. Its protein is CASTRDPADTEAFF.

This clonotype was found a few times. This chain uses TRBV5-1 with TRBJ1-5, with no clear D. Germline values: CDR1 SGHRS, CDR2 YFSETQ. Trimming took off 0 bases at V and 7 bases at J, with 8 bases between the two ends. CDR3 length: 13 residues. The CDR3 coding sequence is TGCGCCAGCAGCTTGGGGGTAGGGCAGCCCCAGCATTTT. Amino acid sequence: CASSLGVGQPQHF.

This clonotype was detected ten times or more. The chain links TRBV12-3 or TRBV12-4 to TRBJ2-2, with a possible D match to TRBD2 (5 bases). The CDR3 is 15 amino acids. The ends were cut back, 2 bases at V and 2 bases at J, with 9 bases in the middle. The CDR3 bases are TGTGCCAGCAGTTTAAACGGGGTAAACACCGGGGAGCTGTTTTTT. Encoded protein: CASSLNGVNTGELFF.

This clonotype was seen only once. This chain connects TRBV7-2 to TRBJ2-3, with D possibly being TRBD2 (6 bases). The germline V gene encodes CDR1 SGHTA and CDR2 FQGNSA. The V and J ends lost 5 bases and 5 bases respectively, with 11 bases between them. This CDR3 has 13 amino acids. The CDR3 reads CASSRGGIDTQYF. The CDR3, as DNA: TGTGCCAGCAGCCGTGGGGGGATAGATACGCAGTATTTT.

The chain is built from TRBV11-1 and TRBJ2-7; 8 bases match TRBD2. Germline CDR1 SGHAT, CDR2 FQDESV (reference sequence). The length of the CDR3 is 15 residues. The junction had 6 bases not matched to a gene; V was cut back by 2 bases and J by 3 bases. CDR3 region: CASSLNGRAIYEQYF. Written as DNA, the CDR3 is TGTGCCAGCAGCTTAAACGGGAGGGCCATCTACGAGCAGTACTTC.

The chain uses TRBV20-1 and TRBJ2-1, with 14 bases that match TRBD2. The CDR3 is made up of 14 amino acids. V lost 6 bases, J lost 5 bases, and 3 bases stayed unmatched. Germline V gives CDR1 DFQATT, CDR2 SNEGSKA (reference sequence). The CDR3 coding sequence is TGCAGTGCGTGGGGACTAGCGGGAGACAATGAGCAGTTCTTC. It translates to CSAWGLAGDNEQFF.

CDR3 bases: TGTGCCAGCAGCTTCTCGGCGGGAGGGCGTTACGAGCAGTACTTC. The encoded protein is CASSFSAGGRYEQYF. The chain employs TRBV11-2 and TRBJ2-7; 9 nucleotides match TRBD2. V lost 3 bases and J lost 4; bases outside the gene matches: 7. Germline lookup yields CDR1 SGHAT and CDR2 FQNNGV. The CDR3 is 15 residues long.

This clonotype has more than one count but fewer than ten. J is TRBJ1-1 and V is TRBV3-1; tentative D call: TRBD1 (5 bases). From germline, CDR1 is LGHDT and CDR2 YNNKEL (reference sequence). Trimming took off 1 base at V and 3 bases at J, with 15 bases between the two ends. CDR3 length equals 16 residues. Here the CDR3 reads CASSQGAGGADTEAFF. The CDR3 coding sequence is TGTGCCAGCAGCCAAGGGGCGGGGGGAGCAGACACTGAAGCTTTCTTT.

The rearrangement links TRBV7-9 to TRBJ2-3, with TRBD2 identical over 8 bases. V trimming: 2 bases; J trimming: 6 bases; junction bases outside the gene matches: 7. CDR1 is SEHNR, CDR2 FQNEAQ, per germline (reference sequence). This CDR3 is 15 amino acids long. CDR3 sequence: CASSLILAGRDTQYF. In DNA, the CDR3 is TGTGCCAGCAGCTTAATCTTAGCGGGAAGGGATACGCAGTATTTT. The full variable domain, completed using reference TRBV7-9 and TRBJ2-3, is DTGVSQNPRHKITKRGQNVTFRCDPISEHNRLYWYRQTLGQGPEFLTYFQNEAQLEKSRLLSDRFSAERPKGSFSTLEIQRTEQGDSAMYLCASSLILAGRDTQYFGPGTRLTVL.

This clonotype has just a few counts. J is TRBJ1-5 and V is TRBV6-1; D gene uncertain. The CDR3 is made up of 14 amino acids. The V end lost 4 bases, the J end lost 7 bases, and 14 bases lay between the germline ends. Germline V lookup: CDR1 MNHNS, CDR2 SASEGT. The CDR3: CASSAHPGGQPQHF. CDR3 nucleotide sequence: TGTGCCAGCAGTGCTCACCCTGGAGGGCAGCCCCAGCATTTT.

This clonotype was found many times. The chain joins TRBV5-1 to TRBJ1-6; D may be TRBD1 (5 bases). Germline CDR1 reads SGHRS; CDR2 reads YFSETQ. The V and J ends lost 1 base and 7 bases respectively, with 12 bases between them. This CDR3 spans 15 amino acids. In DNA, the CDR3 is TGCGCCAGCAGCTTGAGGACCGGGGGGAATTCACCCCTCCACTTT. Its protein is CASSLRTGGNSPLHF.

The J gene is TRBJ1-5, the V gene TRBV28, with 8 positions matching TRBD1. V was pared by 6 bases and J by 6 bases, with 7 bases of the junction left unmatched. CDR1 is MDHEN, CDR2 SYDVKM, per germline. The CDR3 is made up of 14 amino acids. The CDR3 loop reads CASSRTGNLQPQHF. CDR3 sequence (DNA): TGTGCCAGCAGCCGGACAGGGAATCTTCAGCCCCAGCATTTT.

The CDR3 loop reads CASKVRRNTGELFF. CDR3 coding DNA: TGTGCCAGCAAAGTACGGAGAAACACCGGGGAGCTGTTTTTT. The chain links TRBV6-5 to TRBJ2-2, with D hard to call. Looked up from germline, CDR1 is MNHEY and CDR2 is SVGAGI. CDR3 length equals 14 residues. Trimming stripped 7 bases from V and 2 bases from J, with 11 bases between.

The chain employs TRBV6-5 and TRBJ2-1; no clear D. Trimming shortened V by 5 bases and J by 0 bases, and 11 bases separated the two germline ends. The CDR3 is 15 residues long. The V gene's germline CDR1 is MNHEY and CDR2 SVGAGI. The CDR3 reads CASSPSSSSYNEQFF. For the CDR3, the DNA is TGTGCCAGCAGTCCCTCATCTAGCTCCTACAATGAGCAGTTCTTC.